The source of this TCR beta chain is a study of control samples from healthy donors and cancer patients. Of note for this clone: The germline gene is not matched at one end of the junction; a read error may be the cause.

CDR1 and CDR2 from the germline V gene are MDHEN and SYDVKM. The CDR3 spans 16 residues. TCRdb's copy holds only in-frame clones and misses some; the assay was immunoSEQ multiplex PCR. The sample lists about 100,000 clones; more than 90% were seen once. This receptor was identified in a human donor in good health. The donor label of this sample is uncertain. Specimen: blood. The gene calls are TRBV28 and TRBJ1-5; 9 bases are a match to TRBD1. CDR3 loop: CGAGQGTSYSNQPQHF. The CDR3 DNA is TGCGGGGCTGGACAGGGGACCTCGTATAGCAATCAGCCCCAGCATTTT.